This T cell receptor beta chain was recorded in a study of human T cells and chemical hapten exposure. Time point: pre-sensitization, week 0. Treatment given: therapeutic diphenylcyclopropenone sensitization with weekly scalp DPC. Germline V CDR1 and CDR2: SQVTM, ANQGSEA. This CDR3 region has 11 residues. V shed 7 bases, J shed 5 bases, and the junction held 3 bases outside the gene matches. Each CDR3 protein gets one entry after TCRdb re-called the RACE reads with MiXCR. This sample yields around 200,000 distinct CDR3 sequences, of which around 30% are seen a single time; about 2.8% belongs to the top ten.

This clonotype was obtained from a woman aged 25 to 45 with alopecia areata. Some clones in this sample may be carry-over from other donors' samples. Here the sequenced sample was whole blood, taken in connection with sensitization to the hapten diphenylcyclopropenone (DPC). V is TRBV29-1 and J is TRBJ2-5, with TRBD1 matching 8 bases. DNA for the CDR3: TGCAGCGGAGACAGGGGTGAGACCCAGTACTTC. The encoded protein is CSGDRGETQYF. The full variable domain, rest sourced from reference TRBV29-1 and TRBJ2-5, is SAVISQKPSRDICQRGTSLTIQCQVDSQVTMMFWYRQQPGQSLTLIATANQGSEATYESGFVIDKFPISRPNLTFSTLTVSNMSPEDSSIYLCSGDRGETQYFGPGTRLLVL.